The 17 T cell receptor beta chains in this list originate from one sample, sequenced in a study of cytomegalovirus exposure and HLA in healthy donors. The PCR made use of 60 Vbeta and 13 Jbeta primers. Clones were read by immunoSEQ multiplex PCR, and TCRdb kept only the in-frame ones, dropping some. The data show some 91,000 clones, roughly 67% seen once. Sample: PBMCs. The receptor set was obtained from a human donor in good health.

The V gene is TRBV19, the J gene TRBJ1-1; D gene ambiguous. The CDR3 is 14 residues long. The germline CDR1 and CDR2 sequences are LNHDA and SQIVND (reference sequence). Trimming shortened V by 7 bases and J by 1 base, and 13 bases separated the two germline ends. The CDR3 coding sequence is TGTGCCAGTACCCTTACTCATGAGAACACTGAAGCTTTCTTT. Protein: CASTLTHENTEAFF.

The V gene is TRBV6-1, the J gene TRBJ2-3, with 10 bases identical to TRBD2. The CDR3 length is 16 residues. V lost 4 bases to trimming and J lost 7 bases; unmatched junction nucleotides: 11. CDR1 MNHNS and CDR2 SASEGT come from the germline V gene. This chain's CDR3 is CASSGIAGGPGYTQYF. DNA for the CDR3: TGTGCCAGCAGTGGGATAGCGGGGGGCCCAGGATATACGCAGTATTTT.

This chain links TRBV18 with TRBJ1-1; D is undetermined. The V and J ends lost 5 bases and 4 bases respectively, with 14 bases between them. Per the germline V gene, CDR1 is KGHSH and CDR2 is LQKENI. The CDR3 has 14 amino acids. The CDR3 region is CASSAGSEVTEAFF. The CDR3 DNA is TGTGCCAGCTCAGCGGGGAGCGAGGTCACTGAAGCTTTCTTT. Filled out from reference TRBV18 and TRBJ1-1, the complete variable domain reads NAGVMQNPRHLVRRRGQEARLRCSPMKGHSHVYWYRQLPEEGLKFMVYLQKENIIDESGMPKERFSAEFPKEGPSILRIQQVVRGDSAAYFCASSAGSEVTEAFFGQGTRLTVV.

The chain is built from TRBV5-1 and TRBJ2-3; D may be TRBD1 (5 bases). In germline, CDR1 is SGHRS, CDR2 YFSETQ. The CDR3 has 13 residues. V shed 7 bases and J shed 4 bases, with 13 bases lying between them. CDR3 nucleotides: TGCGCCAGCCCCCGCCAGGGCCCAGATACGCAGTATTTT. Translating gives CASPRQGPDTQYF.

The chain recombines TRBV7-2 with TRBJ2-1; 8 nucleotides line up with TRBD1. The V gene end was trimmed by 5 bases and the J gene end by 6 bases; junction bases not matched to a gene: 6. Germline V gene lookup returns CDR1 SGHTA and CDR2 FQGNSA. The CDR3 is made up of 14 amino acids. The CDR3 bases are TGTGCCAGCAGCCTCGGACAGGGCCGCAATGAGCAGTTCTTC. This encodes CASSLGQGRNEQFF. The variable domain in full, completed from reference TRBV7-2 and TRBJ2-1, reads GAGVSQSPSNKVTEKGKDVELRCDPISGHTALYWYRQSLGQGLEFLIYFQGNSAPDKSGLPSDRFSAERTGGSVSTLTIQRTQQEDSAVYLCASSLGQGRNEQFFGPGTRLTVL.

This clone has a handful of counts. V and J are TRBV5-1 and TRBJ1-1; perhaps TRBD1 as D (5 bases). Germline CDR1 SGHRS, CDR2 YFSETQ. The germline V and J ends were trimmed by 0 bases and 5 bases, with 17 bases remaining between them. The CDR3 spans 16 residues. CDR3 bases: TGCGCCAGCAGCTTGGTAAGGGGCGCCGGTCTGACTGAAGCTTTCTTT. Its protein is CASSLVRGAGLTEAFF. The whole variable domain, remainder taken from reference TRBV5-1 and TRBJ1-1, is KAGVTQTPRYLIKTRGQQVTLSCSPISGHRSVSWYQQTPGQGLQFLFEYFSETQRNKGNFPGRFSGRQFSNSRSEMNVSTLELGDSALYLCASSLVRGAGLTEAFFGQGTRLTVV.

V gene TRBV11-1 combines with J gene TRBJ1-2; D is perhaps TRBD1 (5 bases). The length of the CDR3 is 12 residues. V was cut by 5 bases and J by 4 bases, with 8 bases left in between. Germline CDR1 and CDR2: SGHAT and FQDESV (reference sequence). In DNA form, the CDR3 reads TGTGCCAGCAGCAGGGGTTTCTATGGCTACACCTTC. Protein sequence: CASSRGFYGYTF.

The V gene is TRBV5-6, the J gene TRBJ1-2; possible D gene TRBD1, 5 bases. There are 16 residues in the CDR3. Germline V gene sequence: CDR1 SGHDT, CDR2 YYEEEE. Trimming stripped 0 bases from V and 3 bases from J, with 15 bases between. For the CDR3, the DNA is TGTGCCAGCAGCTTGGAAAGGGGATGGATGGACTATGGCTACACCTTC. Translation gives CASSLERGWMDYGYTF.

The CDR3 nucleotides read TGTGCCAGCAGACTAGCTACAGACAATGAGCAGTTCTTC. Translated, it gives CASRLATDNEQFF. The rearrangement links TRBV6-1 to TRBJ2-1, with D possibly being TRBD2 (6 bases). Trimming left V 6 bases short and J 5 bases short, with 11 bases between. The length of the CDR3 is 13 residues. Germline CDR1 and CDR2: MNHNS and SASEGT.

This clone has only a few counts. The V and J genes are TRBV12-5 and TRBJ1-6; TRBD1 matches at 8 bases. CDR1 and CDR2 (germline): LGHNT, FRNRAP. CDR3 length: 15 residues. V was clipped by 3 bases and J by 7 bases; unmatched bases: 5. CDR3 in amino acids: CASGFRGLVNSPLHF. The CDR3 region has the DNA TGTGCTAGTGGTTTCAGGGGGCTAGTGAATTCACCCCTCCACTTT.

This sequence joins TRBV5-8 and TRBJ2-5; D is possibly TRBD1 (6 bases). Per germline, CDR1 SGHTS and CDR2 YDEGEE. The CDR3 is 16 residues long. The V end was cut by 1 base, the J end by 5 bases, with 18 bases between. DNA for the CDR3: TGTGCCAGCAGCTTGTGGGGGCCGGTGGGAGCGGAGACCCAGTACTTC. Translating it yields CASSLWGPVGAETQYF.

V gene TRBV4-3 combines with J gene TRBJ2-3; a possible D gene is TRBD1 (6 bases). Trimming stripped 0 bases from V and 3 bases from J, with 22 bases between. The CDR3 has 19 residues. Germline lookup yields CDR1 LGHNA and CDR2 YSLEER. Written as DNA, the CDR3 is TGCGCCAGCAGCCAAGATTGGAGTATGGCAGGGGATGTGACAGATACGCAGTATTTT. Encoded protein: CASSQDWSMAGDVTDTQYF.

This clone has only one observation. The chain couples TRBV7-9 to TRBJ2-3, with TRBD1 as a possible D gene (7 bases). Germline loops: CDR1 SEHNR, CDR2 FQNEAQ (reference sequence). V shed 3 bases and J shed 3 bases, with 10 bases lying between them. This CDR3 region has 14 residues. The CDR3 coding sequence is TGTGCCAGCAGCTTGACAGGGAGGACAGATACGCAGTATTTT. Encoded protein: CASSLTGRTDTQYF.

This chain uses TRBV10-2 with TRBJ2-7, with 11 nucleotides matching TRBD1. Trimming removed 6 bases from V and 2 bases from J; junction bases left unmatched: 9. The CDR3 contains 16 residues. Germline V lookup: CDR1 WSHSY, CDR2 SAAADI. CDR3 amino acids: CASRDGQGARPYEQYF. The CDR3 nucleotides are TGCGCCAGCAGAGACGGACAGGGGGCGAGGCCCTACGAGCAGTACTTC.

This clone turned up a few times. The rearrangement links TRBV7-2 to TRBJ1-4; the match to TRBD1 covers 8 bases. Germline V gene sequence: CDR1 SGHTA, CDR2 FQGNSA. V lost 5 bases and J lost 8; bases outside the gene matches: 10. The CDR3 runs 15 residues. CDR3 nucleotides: TGTGCCAGCAGCAAAGAGGGACAGGCGGGGGAAAAACTGTTTTTT. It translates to CASSKEGQAGEKLFF.

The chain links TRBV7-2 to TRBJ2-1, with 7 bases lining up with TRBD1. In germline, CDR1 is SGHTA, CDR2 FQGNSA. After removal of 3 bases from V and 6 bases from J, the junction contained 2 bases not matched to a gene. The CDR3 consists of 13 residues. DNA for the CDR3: TGTGCCAGCAGCTTGGACAGGTTCAATGAGCAGTTCTTC. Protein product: CASSLDRFNEQFF.

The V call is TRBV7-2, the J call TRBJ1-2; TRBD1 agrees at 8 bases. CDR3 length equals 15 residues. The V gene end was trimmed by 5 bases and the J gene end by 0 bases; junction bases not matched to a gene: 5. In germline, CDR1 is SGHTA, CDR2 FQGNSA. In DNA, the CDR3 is TGTGCCAGCAGCCCTCAGGGGGCCGCTAACTATGGCTACACCTTC. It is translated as CASSPQGAANYGYTF.